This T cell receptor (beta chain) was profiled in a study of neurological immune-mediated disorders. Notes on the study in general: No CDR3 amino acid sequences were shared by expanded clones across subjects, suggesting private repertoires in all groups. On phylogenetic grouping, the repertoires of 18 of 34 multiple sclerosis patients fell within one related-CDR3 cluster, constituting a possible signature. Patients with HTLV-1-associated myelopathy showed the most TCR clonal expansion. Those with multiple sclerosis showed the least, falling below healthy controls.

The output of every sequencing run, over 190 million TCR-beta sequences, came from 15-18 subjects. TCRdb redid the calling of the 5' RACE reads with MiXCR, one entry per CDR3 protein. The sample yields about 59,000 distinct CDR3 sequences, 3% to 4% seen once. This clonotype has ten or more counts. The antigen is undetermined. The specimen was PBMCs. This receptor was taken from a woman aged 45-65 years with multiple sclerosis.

CDR3 protein: CASSADRGGTQYF. The CDR3 coding sequence is TGTGCCAGCAGTGCGGACAGGGGAGGGACCCAGTACTTC. The chain combines TRBV12-3 or TRBV12-4 with TRBJ2-5, with TRBD1 identical over 9 bases. This CDR3 has 13 amino acids. Trimming at V came to 5 bases and at J to 7 bases, leaving 5 bases not matched to a gene.